The next 2 T cell receptor beta chains were all read from a single sample in a study of low-dose radiotherapy and immunotherapy resistance in tumors. Alpha and beta chains were covered, as first-strand cDNA relied on TRAV- and TRBV-specific primers. TCR amplification ran 20 PCR cycles using constant-region and V-primer adapter primers. TCRdb re-analysed the reads in MiXCR, keeping a single row per CDR3 protein. The profile shows approximately 89,000 distinct CDR3 sequences, under 20% of them singletons. Time point reported: before trial treatment. The sequencing used PBMCs, collected before treatment. These receptors originate from a male donor with prostate cancer.

This clonotype was seen many times. The V and J genes are TRBV5-1 and TRBJ1-2, with D perhaps matching TRBD1 (5 bases). The CDR3 runs to 14 residues. The germline V gene encodes CDR1 SGHRS and CDR2 YFSETQ. Trimming left V 3 bases short and J 4 bases short, with 13 bases between. DNA for the CDR3: TGCGCCAGCAGCTCGTTCGACAGTCTCTATGGCTACACCTTC. Its translation is CASSSFDSLYGYTF.

This clonotype was detected ten times or more. The chain couples TRBV4-1 to TRBJ1-6, with TRBD1 matching 10 bases. There are 17 residues in the CDR3. The germline V gene has CDR1 MGHRA and CDR2 YSYEKL. J was trimmed by 9 bases and V by 1 base; bases with no gene match: 9. The chain's CDR3 is CASSQVVRTGGSSPLHF. The CDR3 DNA reads as TGCGCCAGCAGCCAAGTTGTTAGGACAGGGGGATCTTCACCCCTCCACTTT.